This TCR beta chain derives from a study of T-cell reconstitution after alpha-beta-depleted transplantation in children. This clonotype was found many times. Antigen unknown. General observations from the study: T-cell counts and diversity at one year post-transplant came mainly from newly produced T cells.

Library preparation (for TCRbeta) was performed with unique molecular identifiers. A single record per CDR3 protein comes from TCRdb applying MiXCR to the PCR reads. The sample yields about 250,000 distinct CDR3 sequences, roughly 25% seen once. This CDR3 has 15 amino acids. The V end was cut by 9 bases, the J end by 3 bases, with 17 bases between. The gene calls are TRBV12-3 or TRBV12-4 and TRBJ2-2, with D perhaps TRBD1 (5 bases). The TCR was taken from a female patient younger than 10 who had a stem cell transplant for congenital amegakaryocytic thrombocytopenia, so the T cells may come from the graft donor. The input for sequencing was PBMCs, mostly from graft donor cells, taken 360 days after TCRalphabeta/CD19-depleted stem cell transplant. The CDR3 protein is CASYYRPTDTGELFF. Here the CDR3 DNA reads TGTGCCAGTTACTACAGGCCGACGGACACCGGGGAGCTGTTTTTT.